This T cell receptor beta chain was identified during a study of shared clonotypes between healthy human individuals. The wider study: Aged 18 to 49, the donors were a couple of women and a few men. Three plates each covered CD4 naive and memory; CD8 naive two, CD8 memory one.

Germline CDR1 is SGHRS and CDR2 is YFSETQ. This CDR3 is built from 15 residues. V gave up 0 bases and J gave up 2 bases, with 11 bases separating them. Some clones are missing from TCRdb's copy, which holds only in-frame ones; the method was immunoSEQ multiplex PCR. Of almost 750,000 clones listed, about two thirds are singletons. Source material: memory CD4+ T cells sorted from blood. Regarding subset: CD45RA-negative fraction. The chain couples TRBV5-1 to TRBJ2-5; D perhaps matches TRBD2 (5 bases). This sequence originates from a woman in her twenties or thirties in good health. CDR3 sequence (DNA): TGCGCCAGCAGCTTGGCCGCTAGCAATCAAGAGACCCAGTACTTC. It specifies CASSLAASNQETQYF.